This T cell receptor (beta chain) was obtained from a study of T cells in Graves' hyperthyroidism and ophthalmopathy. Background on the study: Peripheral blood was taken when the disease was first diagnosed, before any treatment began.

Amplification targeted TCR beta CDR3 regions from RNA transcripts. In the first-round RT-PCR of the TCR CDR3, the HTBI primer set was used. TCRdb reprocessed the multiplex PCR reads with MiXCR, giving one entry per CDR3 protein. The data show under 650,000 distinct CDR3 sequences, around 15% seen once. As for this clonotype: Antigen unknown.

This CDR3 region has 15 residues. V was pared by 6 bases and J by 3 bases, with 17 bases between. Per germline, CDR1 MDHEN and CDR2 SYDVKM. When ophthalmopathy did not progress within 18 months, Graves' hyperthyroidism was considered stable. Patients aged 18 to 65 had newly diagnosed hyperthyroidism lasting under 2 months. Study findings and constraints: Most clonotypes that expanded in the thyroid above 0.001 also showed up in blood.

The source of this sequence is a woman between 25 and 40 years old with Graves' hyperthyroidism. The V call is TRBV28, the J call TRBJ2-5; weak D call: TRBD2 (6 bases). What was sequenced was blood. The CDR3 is CASSLRRETEETQYF. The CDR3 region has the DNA TGTGCCAGCAGCCTTAGGCGGGAAACTGAAGAGACCCAGTACTTC.